The entry below describes one TCR beta chain. The data derive from a study of human thymus T cells. The study used thymus tissue resected during corrective heart surgery. The CDR3 runs 17 residues. CDR1 is SEHNR and CDR2 is FQNEAQ in the germline V gene (reference sequence). V dropped 5 bases and J dropped 1; count of bases not matched to a gene: 8. Profiling relied on immunoSEQ multiplex PCR, and the TCRdb table lists in-frame clones only, not all of them. The sample consists of 100,000 to 150,000 clones, around 95% of them appearing once. The chain employs TRBV7-9 and TRBJ2-6, with TRBD1 matching over 7 bases. The specimen was thymus tissue. The receptor was derived from a boy under three years old with a congenital heart defect but otherwise immunologically healthy. CDR3 nucleotides: TGTGCCAGCAGCGACAGGGAAAACCTTTCTGGGGCCAACGTCCTGACTTTC. As protein: CASSDRENLSGANVLTF.